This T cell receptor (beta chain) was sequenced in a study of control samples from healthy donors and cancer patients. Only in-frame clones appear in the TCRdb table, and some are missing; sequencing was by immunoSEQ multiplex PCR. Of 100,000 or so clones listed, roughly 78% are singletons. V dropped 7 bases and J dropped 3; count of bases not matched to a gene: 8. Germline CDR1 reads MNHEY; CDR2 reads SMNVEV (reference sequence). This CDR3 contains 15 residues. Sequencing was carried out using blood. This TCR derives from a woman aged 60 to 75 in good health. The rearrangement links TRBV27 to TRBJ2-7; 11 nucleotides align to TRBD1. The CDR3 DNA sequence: TGTGCCAGCACCCGAGGGACAGGGGGTATCTACGAGCAGTACTTC. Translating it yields CASTRGTGGIYEQYF.